These 29 T cell receptor beta chains came from one sample sequenced in a study of blood T cell repertoires in COVID-19. The assay was immunoSEQ multiplex PCR, and TCRdb's table has in-frame clones only and misses some. This table holds more than 85,000 clones, 75% to 85% found once. Sequencing input: peripheral blood. These TCRs come from a man aged 55 to 70 with acute or convalescent COVID-19.

The rearrangement links TRBV4-1 to TRBJ2-7, with D unresolved. With 1 base removed from V and 0 bases from J, the gap between germline ends came to 10 bases. The CDR3 runs to 15 residues. Germline assignment: CDR1 MGHRA and CDR2 YSYEKL. CDR3 bases: TGCGCCAGCAGCCAAGTTGTGTACAGCTCCTACGAGCAGTACTTC. It translates to CASSQVVYSSYEQYF.

The genes are TRBV30 and TRBJ1-5, with TRBD1 identical over 7 bases. Germline V gene sequence: CDR1 GTSNPN, CDR2 SVGIG (reference sequence). The V segment lost 2 bases and the J segment 3 bases; nucleotides outside the gene matches: 4. CDR3 length equals 14 residues. In DNA, the CDR3 is TGTGCCTGGAGTTCACAGGGGAACAATCAGCCCCAGCATTTT. Translation: CAWSSQGNNQPQHF.

The chain has TRBV3-1 (or the pseudogene TRBV3-2) and TRBJ2-3, with D tentatively TRBD2 (5 bases). V was pared by 5 bases and J by 4 bases, with 16 bases between. CDR1 and CDR2 from the germline V gene are LGHDT and YNNKEL (reference sequence). CDR3 length: 15 residues. CDR3 bases: TGTGCCAGCAGCATCGTATCGGGGTACCCAGATACGCAGTATTTT. The encoded protein is CASSIVSGYPDTQYF.

This clone appeared once. The V gene is TRBV27, the J gene TRBJ2-7; D unclear. Germline values: CDR1 MNHEY, CDR2 SMNVEV (reference sequence). Between the trimmed V and J ends, which lost 5 bases and 7 bases, there was a span of 12 bases. The CDR3 contains 12 residues. The CDR3 protein is CASSPASREQYF. CDR3 sequence (DNA): TGTGCCAGCAGTCCGGCCTCGCGGGAGCAGTACTTC.

The V gene is TRBV29-1, the J gene TRBJ2-1; tentatively, D is TRBD2 (5 bases). Germline CDR1 and CDR2: SQVTM and ANQGSEA. The CDR3 length is 15 residues. Trimming left V 4 bases short and J 0 bases short, with 13 bases between. CDR3 DNA sequence: TGCAGCGTTGTGAGCGGCCGCGACTCCTACAATGAGCAGTTCTTC. Translated: CSVVSGRDSYNEQFF.

The V gene is TRBV30, the J gene TRBJ2-5; 10 positions match TRBD1. This CDR3 is built from 16 residues. Germline CDR1 GTSNPN, CDR2 SVGIG (reference sequence). V lost 4 bases to trimming and J lost 0 bases; unmatched junction nucleotides: 8. This CDR3 is CAWTRDRGRYQETQYF. The CDR3 DNA reads TGTGCCTGGACCCGGGACAGGGGCCGGTACCAAGAGACCCAGTACTTC.

The chain links TRBV24-1 to TRBJ2-3, with 9 bases identical to TRBD2. The CDR3 is 16 amino acids. V was clipped by 0 bases and J by 6 bases; unmatched bases: 6. CDR1 KGHDR and CDR2 SFDVKD come from the germline V gene. The CDR3 nucleotides are TGTGCCACCAGTGATTTGCCGCTAGCGGGGAGGGATACGCAGTATTTT. Its translation is CATSDLPLAGRDTQYF.

The V gene is TRBV6-4, the J gene TRBJ1-1; no clear D gene. The germline V gene has CDR1 MRHNA and CDR2 SNTAGT. The CDR3 contains 13 residues. Trimming shortened V by 5 bases and J by 1 base, and 8 bases separated the two germline ends. The CDR3 DNA is TGTGCCAGCAGTATTGAGTGGAACACTGAAGCTTTCTTT. Amino acids: CASSIEWNTEAFF.

The rearrangement links TRBV7-2 to TRBJ1-1; 9 bases align to TRBD1. Trimming cost V 5 bases and J 11 bases; bases outside gene matches: 9. This CDR3 region has 13 residues. CDR1 SGHTA and CDR2 FQGNSA come from the germline V gene. The CDR3 spells CASSPTRDRAAFF. Here the CDR3 DNA reads TGTGCCAGCAGCCCAACCCGGGACAGGGCTGCTTTCTTT.

This clone was observed once. The rearrangement links TRBV9 to TRBJ2-1; 7 bases fit TRBD2. This CDR3 region has 14 residues. Germline lookup yields CDR1 SGDLS and CDR2 YYNGEE. V lost 3 bases, J lost 7 bases, and 7 bases stayed unmatched. CDR3 coding DNA: TGTGCCAGCAGCGGGGGGACTACGGGGAATGAGCAGTTCTTC. Protein: CASSGGTTGNEQFF. Combining the CDR3 with reference TRBV9 and TRBJ2-1 gives the whole variable domain DSGVTQTPKHLITATGQRVTLRCSPRSGDLSVYWYQQSLDQGLQFLIQYYNGEERAKGNILERFSAQQFPDLHSELNLSSLELGDSALYFCASSGGTTGNEQFFGPGTRLTVL.

The chain is built from TRBV18 and TRBJ2-2, with D maybe TRBD1 (5 bases). The CDR3 covers 15 residues. Trimming removed 3 bases at V and 4 bases at J, with 12 bases between. CDR1 is KGHSH, CDR2 LQKENI, per germline. Here the CDR3 DNA reads TGTGCCAGCTCACCGGTACAGGAATCCACCGGGGAGCTGTTTTTT. Protein product: CASSPVQESTGELFF.

The CDR3 spells CASSQYSGVQETQYF. The CDR3 coding sequence is TGTGCCAGCAGCCAATACTCCGGGGTTCAAGAGACCCAGTACTTC. The chain couples TRBV4-2 to TRBJ2-5; maybe TRBD2 (5 bases). V lost 2 bases and J 2 bases, leaving 12 bases between the germline ends. From germline, CDR1 is LGHNA and CDR2 YNFKEQ. CDR3 size: 15 residues.

The V call is TRBV19, the J call TRBJ2-6, with D tentatively TRBD1 (5 bases). Trimming took 5 bases from V and 4 from J, leaving 15 bases between them. CDR3 length: 16 amino acids. Per the germline V gene, CDR1 is LNHDA and CDR2 is SQIVND (reference sequence). The CDR3 DNA reads TGTGCCAGTAGTGTGACAGCCTCAGGGGGGGCCAACGTCCTGACTTTC. It encodes CASSVTASGGANVLTF.

The chain uses TRBV3-1 (or the pseudogene TRBV3-2) and TRBJ2-2, with D possibly TRBD2 on 5 matching bases. From germline, CDR1 is LGHDT and CDR2 YNNKEL (reference sequence). This CDR3 has 15 residues. The germline V and J ends were trimmed by 3 bases and 5 bases, with 13 bases remaining between them. This CDR3 is CASSHPGLETGELFF. The CDR3, as DNA: TGTGCCAGCAGCCATCCGGGGTTGGAAACCGGGGAGCTGTTTTTT.

V is TRBV5-6 and J is TRBJ2-7, with D unresolved. V lost 1 base to trimming and J lost 1 base, with 6 bases between them. The CDR3 loop spans 13 amino acids. Germline V gene data show CDR1 as SGHDT and CDR2 as YYEEEE. CDR3 in DNA: TGTGCCAGCAGCTTGCGCAGTTCCTACGAGCAGTACGTC. It codes for CASSLRSSYEQYV.

V and J are TRBV11-3 and TRBJ1-5; 9 bases match TRBD1. There are 15 residues in the CDR3. CDR1 and CDR2 (germline): SGHNT, YENEEA. J was trimmed by 4 bases and V by 1 base; bases with no gene match: 2. The CDR3 protein is CASSLGTGENQPQHF. The CDR3 DNA is TGTGCCAGCAGCTTAGGGACAGGGGAGAATCAGCCCCAGCATTTT.

The chain uses TRBV19 and TRBJ1-5; D is ambiguous. The germline gives CDR1 LNHDA, CDR2 SQIVND (reference sequence). The ends were cut back, 5 bases at V and 5 bases at J, with 16 bases in the middle. The CDR3 runs 15 residues. Here the CDR3 reads CASSRSWGGDQPQHF. The CDR3 DNA is TGTGCCAGTAGTCGCTCTTGGGGAGGCGATCAGCCCCAGCATTTT.

This clone was seen just once. The J gene is TRBJ1-1, the V gene TRBV19; a weak D match, TRBD1 (5 bases). V dropped 5 bases and J dropped 1 base, with 11 bases sitting between them. Germline CDR1 is LNHDA and CDR2 is SQIVND (reference sequence). The CDR3 is 14 residues long. CDR3 DNA sequence: TGTGCCAGTAGTCCAGGGTTGGGGAACACTGAAGCTTTCTTT. Translated: CASSPGLGNTEAFF.

The chain employs TRBV19 and TRBJ2-1; D perhaps matches TRBD2 (5 bases). Trimming removed 5 bases at V and 0 bases at J, with 14 bases between. The CDR3 sequence is 16 residues long. Germline CDR1 is LNHDA and CDR2 is SQIVND (reference sequence). The CDR3 protein is CASSSLGSGSYNEQFF. CDR3 sequence (DNA): TGTGCCAGTAGTTCCTTGGGGAGCGGCTCCTACAATGAGCAGTTCTTC.

The chain links TRBV19 to TRBJ1-5; 8 bases line up with TRBD1. Germline trimming cut 5 bases from V and 7 bases from J; bases unmatched to any gene: 7. The CDR3 loop spans 14 amino acids. CDR1 is LNHDA, CDR2 SQIVND, per germline (reference sequence). The DNA for the CDR3 is TGTGCCAGTAGTGGAGACAGGGGATGGCAGCCCCAGCATTTT. Its translation: CASSGDRGWQPQHF.

In regard to this clone: The same CDR3 is also encoded by other DNA sequences in this sample. The J gene is TRBJ1-2, the V gene TRBV10-1; D might be TRBD1 (6 bases). Germline V gives CDR1 WNHNN, CDR2 SYGVQD (reference sequence). V lost 6 bases to trimming and J lost 1 base, with 9 bases between them. This CDR3 is built from 13 residues. DNA of the CDR3: TGCGCCAGCAGCGAGGACAGTAACTATGGCTACACCTTC. This sequence encodes CASSEDSNYGYTF.

The chain uses TRBV5-1 and TRBJ2-1; D call uncertain. From germline, CDR1 is SGHRS and CDR2 YFSETQ. There are 15 residues in the CDR3. Trimming cost V 0 bases and J 8 bases, with 15 bases left between them. Written as DNA, the CDR3 is TGCGCCAGCAGCTTGGAGGCTAGAACCAGTCATGAGCAGTTCTTC. Translation gives CASSLEARTSHEQFF. Drawing the rest from reference TRBV5-1 and TRBJ2-1, the complete variable domain is KAGVTQTPRYLIKTRGQQVTLSCSPISGHRSVSWYQQTPGQGLQFLFEYFSETQRNKGNFPGRFSGRQFSNSRSEMNVSTLELGDSALYLCASSLEARTSHEQFFGPGTRLTVL.

V and J are TRBV7-2 and TRBJ2-1; 7 nucleotides align to TRBD1. The CDR3 is made up of 14 amino acids. Germline V gene sequence: CDR1 SGHTA, CDR2 FQGNSA. The trim removed 5 bases at V and 8 bases at J, leaving 9 bases unmatched. Written as DNA, the CDR3 is TGTGCCAGCAGCATCCGACAGGGATGGGATGAGCAGTTCTTC. Amino acids: CASSIRQGWDEQFF.

The chain links TRBV12-3 or TRBV12-4 to TRBJ1-1; tentative D call: TRBD1 (6 bases). V shed 6 bases and J shed 11 bases, with 19 bases lying between them. This CDR3 is 13 amino acids long. CDR3 in amino acids: CASSPSPGEGAFF. CDR3 sequence (DNA): TGTGCCAGCAGCCCGAGTCCAGGGGAGGGGGCTTTCTTT.

This clone appeared once. The chain joins TRBV11-2 to TRBJ1-1, with D possibly being TRBD1 (6 bases). The CDR3 runs 13 residues. The V end was cut by 6 bases, the J end by 6 bases, with 14 bases between. Germline CDR1 SGHAT, CDR2 FQNNGV. Written as DNA, the CDR3 is TGTGCCAGCAGTCCACAGGGTAGGCCTGAAGCTTTCTTT. As protein: CASSPQGRPEAFF.

This clone is classed as medium-sized. The V gene is TRBV27, the J gene TRBJ2-1, with a possible D match to TRBD1 (6 bases). The CDR3 sequence is 16 residues long. Trimming stripped 4 bases from V and 4 bases from J, with 17 bases between. Germline CDR1 MNHEY, CDR2 SMNVEV (reference sequence). The CDR3 nucleotides are TGTGCCAGCAGTTCCCCGGACAGATTCCGTTACAATGAGCAGTTCTTC. It translates to CASSSPDRFRYNEQFF.

This rearrangement joins TRBV19 to TRBJ1-1; unclear D gene. CDR1 and CDR2 from the germline V gene are LNHDA and SQIVND (reference sequence). V dropped 3 bases and J dropped 4 bases, with 12 bases sitting between them. CDR3 size: 14 residues. CDR3 protein: CASSISGGFTEAFF. CDR3 in DNA: TGTGCCAGTAGTATCTCAGGAGGGTTCACTGAAGCTTTCTTT.

CDR3 loop: CAISQNAGWVLNTEAFF. The CDR3 bases are TGTGCCATCAGTCAAAATGCGGGATGGGTACTGAACACTGAAGCTTTCTTT. The chain joins TRBV10-3 to TRBJ1-1; D is unclear. Per the germline V gene, CDR1 is ENHRY and CDR2 is SYGVKD. This CDR3 is 17 amino acids long. Trimming left V 5 bases short and J 0 bases short, with 19 bases between.

The rearrangement links TRBV11-3 to TRBJ1-3, with 8 bases identical to TRBD1. V was pared by 10 bases and J by 0 bases, with 8 bases of the junction left unmatched. CDR1 SGHNT and CDR2 YENEEA come from the germline V gene. The CDR3 loop spans 15 amino acids. CDR3 in amino acids: CATSTGDPSGNTIYF. The CDR3 nucleotides read TGTGCCACCTCGACAGGGGACCCCTCTGGAAACACCATATATTTT.